The 15 T cell receptor beta chains in this list originate from one sample, sequenced in a study of blood T cell repertoires in COVID-19. This table comes from immunoSEQ multiplex PCR, and its TCRdb copy is limited to in-frame clones, with some not included. Counted here are approximately 200,000 clones, 85% occurring once; the ten biggest clones make up around 20%. Sequencing was carried out using PBMCs or T cells enriched from blood (not recorded which). Receptors originate from a man aged 35-49 years who had recovered from COVID-19.

The genes are TRBV10-3 and TRBJ2-7, with 11 nucleotides matching TRBD1. Trimming cost V 7 bases and J 2 bases; bases outside gene matches: 1. The V gene's germline CDR1 is ENHRY and CDR2 SYGVKD. The CDR3 covers 13 residues. The CDR3 sequence is CAIKGQGAYEQYF. The CDR3, as DNA: TGTGCCATCAAGGGACAGGGGGCCTACGAGCAGTACTTC.

The chain links TRBV28 to TRBJ1-5, with no clear D. Germline CDR1 reads MDHEN; CDR2 reads SYDVKM. Trimming left V 3 bases short and J 2 bases short, with 14 bases between. This CDR3 has 16 residues. DNA for the CDR3: TGTGCCAGCAGTTTCGCGGGTGATGGGGGCAATCAGCCCCAGCATTTT. Translated: CASSFAGDGGNQPQHF.

The chain combines TRBV4-1 with TRBJ1-2, with D tentatively TRBD1 (6 bases). CDR1 and CDR2 from the germline V gene are MGHRA and YSYEKL. CDR3 length equals 16 residues. V lost 4 bases and J lost 0, with 15 bases in between. CDR3 region: CASSPQGLAANYGYTF. CDR3 DNA: TGCGCCAGCAGCCCCCAGGGGCTGGCAGCTAACTATGGCTACACCTTC.

This chain uses TRBV3-1 (or the pseudogene TRBV3-2) with TRBJ1-6, with D maybe TRBD1 (6 bases). CDR1 is LGHDT, CDR2 YNNKEL, per germline (reference sequence). Trimming took 2 bases from V and 8 from J, leaving 10 bases between them. CDR3 length: 14 amino acids. The CDR3 is CASSQSYRDSPLHF. CDR3 DNA sequence: TGTGCCAGCAGCCAATCATACAGGGATTCACCCCTCCACTTT.

Details on this clone: The junction departs from the called germline gene at one end, perhaps through a read error. The V call is TRBV28, the J call TRBJ2-5; a possible D gene is TRBD1 (6 bases). The length of the CDR3 is 15 residues. Germline CDR1 is MDHEN and CDR2 is SYDVKM. DNA of the CDR3: TGTGCCACCAGTTCAGGGGCGGCGGTACAAGAGACCCAGTACTTC. It encodes CATSSGAAVQETQYF. The entire variable domain, with the rest obtained from reference TRBV28 and TRBJ2-5, is as follows: DVKVTQSSRYLVKRTGEKVFLECVQDMDHENMFWYRQDPGLGLRLIYFSYDVKMKEKGDIPEGYSVSREKKERFSLILESASTNQTSMYLCATSSGAAVQETQYFGPGTRLLVL.

The chain is built from TRBV7-8 and TRBJ2-1, with TRBD2 matching 13 bases. V dropped 2 bases and J dropped 9; count of bases not matched to a gene: 4. Per the germline V gene, CDR1 is SGHVS and CDR2 is FQNEAQ. The CDR3 length is 15 residues. CDR3 protein: CASSLSGLAGVEQFF. CDR3 nucleotide sequence: TGTGCCAGCAGCTTATCAGGACTAGCGGGAGTTGAGCAGTTCTTC.

The V and J genes are TRBV28 and TRBJ1-5, with D possibly matching TRBD1 (6 bases). Trimming took 10 bases from V and 1 from J, leaving 11 bases between them. The CDR3 is made up of 13 amino acids. Per the germline V gene, CDR1 is MDHEN and CDR2 is SYDVKM. CDR3 bases: TGTGCCACCCAACAGGGAAGCAATCAGCCCCAGCATTTT. Translated, it gives CATQQGSNQPQHF. The full variable domain, completed using reference TRBV28 and TRBJ1-5, is DVKVTQSSRYLVKRTGEKVFLECVQDMDHENMFWYRQDPGLGLRLIYFSYDVKMKEKGDIPEGYSVSREKKERFSLILESASTNQTSMYLCATQQGSNQPQHFGDGTRLSIL.

This rearrangement joins TRBV20-1 to TRBJ2-1, with D maybe TRBD2 (5 bases). CDR3 length: 11 amino acids. V was shortened by 3 bases and J by 9 bases, with 9 bases between the two germline ends. Per germline, CDR1 DFQATT and CDR2 SNEGSKA (reference sequence). The CDR3 nucleotides read TGCAGTGCTAGTTCTGAGGGTGAGCAGTTCTTC. The encoded protein is CSASSEGEQFF.

The chain carries TRBV11-2 and TRBJ2-7, with 11 nucleotides matching TRBD1. V shed 8 bases, J shed 3 bases, and the junction held 3 bases outside the gene matches. The CDR3 consists of 13 residues. Germline values: CDR1 SGHAT, CDR2 FQNNGV. This CDR3 reads CASGTGGFYEQYF. The CDR3 DNA sequence: TGTGCCAGCGGGACAGGGGGTTTCTACGAGCAGTACTTC.

The chain combines TRBV5-4 with TRBJ1-5; D remains unclear. The V end was cut by 2 bases, the J end by 1 base, with 13 bases between. CDR3 size: 16 residues. CDR1 and CDR2 from the germline V gene are SGHNT and YYREEE (reference sequence). The CDR3 sequence: CASSLVILLSNQPQHF. The CDR3, as DNA: TGTGCCAGCAGCTTAGTTATACTCCTGAGCAATCAGCCCCAGCATTTT.

The chain's CDR3 is CASSLGLADPYEQYF. The CDR3 DNA reads as TGCGCCAGCAGCTTGGGGCTAGCGGACCCCTACGAGCAGTACTTC. V and J are TRBV5-1 and TRBJ2-7; 7 bases match TRBD2. This CDR3 spans 15 amino acids. CDR1 is SGHRS and CDR2 is YFSETQ in the germline V gene. J gave up 2 bases and V 0 bases, and 5 bases lay outside the gene matches.

The chain links TRBV3-1 (or the pseudogene TRBV3-2) to TRBJ1-1; no reliable D call. The V end lost 4 bases, the J end lost 0 bases, and 3 bases lay between the germline ends. Germline V gene lookup returns CDR1 LGHDT and CDR2 YNNKEL (reference sequence). This CDR3 comprises 12 residues. CDR3 residues: CASSLMNTEAFF. CDR3 bases: TGTGCCAGCAGCCTTATGAACACTGAAGCTTTCTTT.

The chain is built from TRBV10-1 and TRBJ2-7, with D possibly TRBD1 on 6 matching bases. Trimming pared 3 bases from V and 6 bases from J, leaving 21 bases between. Germline lookup yields CDR1 WNHNN and CDR2 SYGVQD (reference sequence). The CDR3 consists of 16 residues. The CDR3 region is CASSEGRMLRGVEQYF. The CDR3 DNA follows: TGCGCCAGCAGTGAAGGACGGATGCTCAGGGGAGTCGAGCAGTACTTC.

This clone was detected only a few times. The same CDR3 arises from other DNA sequences in this sample as well. The chain carries TRBV7-9 and TRBJ2-7, with D unresolved. Germline lookup yields CDR1 SEHNR and CDR2 FQNEAQ (reference sequence). The CDR3 is 14 amino acids. V was shortened by 0 bases and J by 2 bases, with 8 bases between the two germline ends. CDR3 loop: CASSLAGGAYEQYF. The CDR3, as DNA: TGTGCCAGCAGCTTAGCTGGCGGAGCCTACGAGCAGTACTTC.

The CDR3 here is CASSLGMGLYEQYF. CDR3 nucleotides: TGTGCCAGCAGCTTGGGGATGGGACTCTACGAGCAGTACTTC. V gene TRBV5-6 combines with J gene TRBJ2-7; possible D gene TRBD2, 6 bases. V gave up 0 bases and J gave up 3 bases, with 10 bases separating them. The CDR3 extends over 14 amino acids. Germline V gene sequence: CDR1 SGHDT, CDR2 YYEEEE.